What follows are 5 T cell receptor beta chains derived from one specimen sequenced in a study of blood T cell repertoires in COVID-19. The repertoire was sequenced with immunoSEQ multiplex PCR; TCRdb's copy has only in-frame clones and lacks some. The repertoire consists of roughly 64,000 clones, with 90% occurring once and the leading ten covering around 8.4%. Sequenced input: peripheral blood. These receptors all come from a woman older than 75 with active COVID-19.

This clone was recorded a few times. The J gene is TRBJ2-6, the V gene TRBV28; the D is unclear. The germline CDR1 and CDR2 sequences are MDHEN and SYDVKM. CDR3 length: 15 residues. Trimming removed 3 bases at V and 4 bases at J, with 10 bases between. As DNA, the CDR3 is TGTGCCAGCAGTTTTACTGGTGCCGGGGCCAACGTCCTGACTTTC. Translation: CASSFTGAGANVLTF.

The chain joins TRBV7-9 to TRBJ2-5; D is perhaps TRBD2 (6 bases). Per the germline V gene, CDR1 is SEHNR and CDR2 is FQNEAQ (reference sequence). This CDR3 has 16 residues. Trimming removed 1 base from V and 1 base from J, with 13 bases in between. CDR3 in DNA: TGTGCCAGCAGCTTAGGGTCCTGGGGAGGCCAAGAGACCCAGTACTTC. This codes for CASSLGSWGGQETQYF.

This clone has only a few counts. The chain joins TRBV6-5 to TRBJ2-5; TRBD1 matches at 7 bases. This CDR3 spans 14 amino acids. Germline trimming cut 5 bases from V and 0 bases from J; bases unmatched to any gene: 3. Per germline, CDR1 MNHEY and CDR2 SVGAGI. The CDR3 protein is CASSLQGNQETQYF. CDR3 nucleotide sequence: TGTGCCAGCAGTCTACAGGGGAACCAAGAGACCCAGTACTTC.

The chain combines TRBV5-1 with TRBJ1-1; 7 bases align to TRBD1. CDR3 size: 14 residues. Germline-derived CDR1 and CDR2 are SGHRS and YFSETQ. The V and J ends lost 3 bases and 5 bases, in that order; junction bases with no gene match: 7. CDR3 DNA: TGCGCCAGCAGCTCGACAGGGACGAGAACTGAAGCTTTCTTT. Encoded protein: CASSSTGTRTEAFF.

CDR3 amino acids: CASSLSSGGNQPQHF. CDR3 DNA: TGTGCCAGCAGTTTATCATCTGGAGGCAATCAGCCCCAGCATTTT. The chain carries TRBV27 and TRBJ1-5; D unresolved. The V gene's germline CDR1 is MNHEY and CDR2 SMNVEV (reference sequence). Trimming shortened V by 0 bases and J by 2 bases, and 8 bases separated the two germline ends. This CDR3 spans 15 amino acids.